This T cell receptor (beta chain) was identified during a study of blood T cell repertoires in COVID-19. Study background: The analysed material was cDNA or gDNA that came from T cells, B-cell-depleted T cells, or PBMCs.

V was pared by 5 bases and J by 2 bases, with 13 bases between. Germline V gives CDR1 SGHRS, CDR2 YFSETQ. There are 14 residues in the CDR3. The assay was immunoSEQ multiplex PCR, and TCRdb's table has in-frame clones only and misses some. In the table there are more than 85,000 clones, around four fifths of which are singletons. The sequenced sample was peripheral blood. The clonotype comes from a woman aged 55-69 years with acute or convalescent COVID-19. The chain combines TRBV5-1 with TRBJ1-2; perhaps TRBD1 as D (5 bases). CDR3 region: CASSPSRVNYGYTF. CDR3 DNA sequence: TGCGCCAGCAGTCCATCCAGGGTGAACTATGGCTACACCTTC.